The next 19 T cell receptor beta chains were all read from a single sample in a study of T cell responses to AZD1222 COVID-19 vaccine listed by TCRdb under 2021. The protocol used for the library was the immunoSEQ multiplex PCR assay. TCRdb obtained this table from immuneACCESS and retained in-frame rearrangements with V and J assigned. These tables miss some clones; where compared with another copy, unresolved V genes account for less than half of the shortfall, and the remainder is unexplained. A total of more than 95,000 clones appear in this sample, 93% of them only once. Roughly 5% of the sample is held by the ten biggest clonotypes. What this sample's time point label stands for: baseline before first vaccination. The input for sequencing was peripheral blood, taken on day 0 of AZD1222 vaccination. These receptors came from an adult in good health.

The V call is TRBV11-2, the J call TRBJ2-1, with a weak D call TRBD1 (6 bases). V was shortened by 5 bases and J by 7 bases, with 18 bases between the two germline ends. Per the germline V gene, CDR1 is SGHAT and CDR2 is FQNNGV. This CDR3 comprises 15 residues. CDR3 sequence: CASSPGVVKGNEQFF. In DNA form, the CDR3 reads TGTGCCAGCAGCCCAGGGGTCGTGAAGGGAAATGAGCAGTTCTTC.

The genes are TRBV2 and TRBJ2-5; possible D gene TRBD1, 6 bases. CDR3 length equals 13 residues. Germline V CDR1 and CDR2: SNHLY, FYNNEI. Trimming shortened V by 10 bases and J by 2 bases, and 14 bases separated the two germline ends. Here the CDR3 DNA reads TGTGCCACCAGGTGGGGGCTGCAAGAGACCCAGTACTTC. It encodes CATRWGLQETQYF.

The chain couples TRBV6-2 or TRBV6-3 to TRBJ2-1; TRBD2 matches 9 bases. Germline trimming cut 4 bases from V and 7 bases from J; bases unmatched to any gene: 8. CDR1 and CDR2 (germline): MNHEY, SVGEGT. The CDR3 consists of 15 residues. CDR3 nucleotides: TGTGCCAGCAGTTCATTAGCGGGAGTAGGTAATGAGCAGTTCTTC. This codes for CASSSLAGVGNEQFF.

The chain joins TRBV9 to TRBJ2-1; tentatively, D is TRBD1 (6 bases). Germline assignment: CDR1 SGDLS and CDR2 YYNGEE. The CDR3 has 14 residues. The V and J ends lost 3 bases and 5 bases respectively, with 12 bases between them. In DNA, the CDR3 is TGTGCCAGCAGCGGGTTTTCAGGGGACAATGAGCAGTTCTTC. Translation gives CASSGFSGDNEQFF.

V usage is TRBV27 and J usage is TRBJ1-1; 7 positions agree with TRBD1. The CDR3 consists of 15 residues. Unmatched junction bases numbered 8, after V lost 2 bases and J lost 5 bases. Germline CDR1 reads MNHEY; CDR2 reads SMNVEV (reference sequence). The CDR3: CASSLEGAVGTEAFF. CDR3 in DNA: TGTGCCAGCAGTTTAGAGGGGGCTGTTGGGACTGAAGCTTTCTTT.

The chain carries TRBV19 and TRBJ1-5; no clear D. The CDR3 consists of 15 residues. In germline, CDR1 is LNHDA, CDR2 SQIVND (reference sequence). The germline V and J ends were trimmed by 6 bases and 3 bases, with 15 bases remaining between them. The CDR3 coding sequence is TGTGCCAGTAGCCCCCCCCGCTTGAACAATCAGCCCCAGCATTTT. Amino acids: CASSPPRLNNQPQHF.

J is TRBJ2-1 and V is TRBV6-4; a possible D gene is TRBD2 (5 bases). Germline CDR1 reads MRHNA; CDR2 reads SNTAGT. The ends were cut back, 3 bases at V and 6 bases at J, with 12 bases in the middle. The CDR3 loop spans 14 amino acids. The CDR3 region has the DNA TGTGCCAGCAGTGAGCGGCTAGAGGGCAATGAGCAGTTCTTC. Its translation: CASSERLEGNEQFF.

The chain has TRBV27 and TRBJ1-1; 8 positions match TRBD1. Germline CDR1 MNHEY, CDR2 SMNVEV (reference sequence). V was clipped by 6 bases and J by 4 bases; unmatched bases: 10. The CDR3 is 15 amino acids. In DNA form, the CDR3 reads TGTGCCAGCAGGAAGACAGGGGTTTACGGCACTGAAGCTTTCTTT. Its protein is CASRKTGVYGTEAFF.

A single count supports this clone. V usage is TRBV21-1 and J usage is TRBJ1-2; the D call TRBD1 from the table was never checked on the DNA. TRBV21-1 is annotated as a pseudogene. CDR3 length equals 12 residues. The CDR3, as DNA: TGTGCCAGCAGCCACACCAGGGGCGGCTACACCTTC. Residues: CASSHTRGGYTF.

This clone was observed once. This chain uses TRBV5-1 with TRBJ2-7, with D tentatively TRBD1 (6 bases). From germline, CDR1 is SGHRS and CDR2 YFSETQ. The V end lost 4 bases, the J end lost 4 bases, and 15 bases lay between the germline ends. CDR3 length: 14 residues. The CDR3 is CASSPHRVLYEQYF. The DNA of the CDR3 is TGCGCCAGCAGCCCACACAGGGTTTTGTACGAGCAGTACTTC.

V is TRBV6-5 and J is TRBJ2-3, with TRBD1 identical over 7 bases. The length of the CDR3 is 12 residues. The V gene end was trimmed by 8 bases and the J gene end by 4 bases; junction bases not matched to a gene: 3. Germline CDR1 and CDR2: MNHEY and SVGAGI. CDR3 in DNA: TGTGCCAGCGGACAGGCGGCAGATACGCAGTATTTT. This sequence encodes CASGQAADTQYF.

This chain connects TRBV18 to TRBJ1-1; D unresolved. The germline gives CDR1 KGHSH, CDR2 LQKENI. The CDR3 runs to 13 residues. Trimming pared 4 bases from V and 0 bases from J, leaving 6 bases between. CDR3 nucleotide sequence: TGTGCCAGCTCACGCCAGGTGAACACTGAAGCTTTCTTT. It yields the protein CASSRQVNTEAFF.

The table lists this clone with a few counts. The chain's CDR3 is CASSQELGGSYNEQFF. CDR3 DNA: TGTGCCAGCAGCCAAGAGCTTGGGGGCTCCTACAATGAGCAGTTCTTC. This chain links TRBV4-2 with TRBJ2-1; D possibly uses TRBD1 or TRBD2 (5 bases each). The V end lost 0 bases, the J end lost 0 bases, and 9 bases lay between the germline ends. The CDR3 is 16 residues long. Germline V lookup: CDR1 LGHNA, CDR2 YNFKEQ.

This clone was detected once. The chain has TRBV2 and TRBJ1-5; D is undetermined. Germline loops: CDR1 SNHLY, CDR2 FYNNEI. Trimming left V 6 bases short and J 6 bases short, with 12 bases between. The CDR3 extends over 13 amino acids. CDR3 in amino acids: CASSPEFRQPQHF. The CDR3 DNA reads as TGTGCCAGCAGCCCCGAGTTCCGTCAGCCCCAGCATTTT.

V usage is TRBV19 and J usage is TRBJ2-2; D is possibly TRBD2 (6 bases). V lost 2 bases and J lost 7, with 14 bases in between. The germline gives CDR1 LNHDA, CDR2 SQIVND (reference sequence). CDR3 size: 15 residues. The CDR3 protein is CASSIPEGRIGELFF. For the CDR3, the DNA is TGTGCCAGTAGTATACCGGAGGGGCGAATCGGGGAGCTGTTTTTT.

The sample holds one count of this clone. This chain connects TRBV28 to TRBJ1-1; the D is unclear. With 3 bases removed from V and 5 bases from J, the gap between germline ends came to 7 bases. The CDR3 totals 12 residues. Germline values: CDR1 MDHEN, CDR2 SYDVKM. The CDR3: CASSFQWTEAFF. The CDR3 DNA follows: TGTGCCAGCAGTTTCCAGTGGACTGAAGCTTTCTTT.

The chain uses TRBV7-9 and TRBJ2-1; no clear D. Germline V gene data show CDR1 as SEHNR and CDR2 as FQNEAQ (reference sequence). Trimming removed 7 bases from V and 5 bases from J, with 12 bases in between. CDR3 length: 13 residues. The CDR3: CASKSVPNNEQFF. The CDR3 region has the DNA TGTGCCAGCAAAAGTGTACCCAACAATGAGCAGTTCTTC. The full variable domain, with the rest looked up from reference TRBV7-9 and TRBJ2-1, is DTGVSQNPRHKITKRGQNVTFRCDPISEHNRLYWYRQTLGQGPEFLTYFQNEAQLEKSRLLSDRFSAERPKGSFSTLEIQRTEQGDSAMYLCASKSVPNNEQFFGPGTRLTVL.

V gene TRBV5-5 combines with J gene TRBJ2-7; TRBD1 might be the D (6 bases). Trimming removed 1 base at V and 5 bases at J, with 22 bases between. This CDR3 is 17 amino acids long. Germline V gives CDR1 SGHKS, CDR2 YYEKEE (reference sequence). The CDR3 nucleotides read TGTGCCAGCAGCTTGATTCGGTCATCAGGGGCCGTCGACGAGCAGTACTTC. This encodes CASSLIRSSGAVDEQYF.

The gene calls are TRBV6-5 and TRBJ2-2; the D gene could be TRBD1 or TRBD2 (5 bases each). Trimming stripped 2 bases from V and 5 bases from J, with 12 bases between. The CDR3 contains 15 residues. Germline CDR1 MNHEY, CDR2 SVGAGI. CDR3 residues: CASSYDSGRTGELFF. The CDR3 region has the DNA TGTGCCAGCAGTTACGACAGTGGGAGAACCGGGGAGCTGTTTTTT.